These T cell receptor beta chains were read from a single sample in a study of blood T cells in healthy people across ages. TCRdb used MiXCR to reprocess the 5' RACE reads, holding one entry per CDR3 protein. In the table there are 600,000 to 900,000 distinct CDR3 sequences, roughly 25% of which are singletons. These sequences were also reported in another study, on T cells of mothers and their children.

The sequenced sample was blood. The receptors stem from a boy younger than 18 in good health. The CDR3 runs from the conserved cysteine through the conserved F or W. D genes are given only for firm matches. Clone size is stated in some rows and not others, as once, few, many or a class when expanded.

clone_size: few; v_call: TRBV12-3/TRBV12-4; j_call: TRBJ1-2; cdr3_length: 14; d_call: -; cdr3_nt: TGTGCCAGCAGTTCAGACCGGGGTGCCTATGGCTACACCTTC; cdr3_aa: CASSSDRGAYGYTF
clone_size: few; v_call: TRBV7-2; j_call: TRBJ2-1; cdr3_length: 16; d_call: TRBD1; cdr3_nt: TGTGCCAGCAGCCCCCAAGACAGGGGTCGGTACAATGAGCAGTTCTTC; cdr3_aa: CASSPQDRGRYNEQFF
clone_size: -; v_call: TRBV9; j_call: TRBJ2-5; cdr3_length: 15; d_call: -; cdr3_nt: TGTGCCAGCAGCGTAGCGGGGGTCCTCCAAGAGACCCAGTACTTC; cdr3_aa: CASSVAGVLQETQYF
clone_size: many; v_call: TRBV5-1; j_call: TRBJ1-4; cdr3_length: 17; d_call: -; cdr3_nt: TGCGCCAGCAGCAAAAACACGGGAACATCAACTAATGAAAAACTGTTTTTT; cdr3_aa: CASSKNTGTSTNEKLFF
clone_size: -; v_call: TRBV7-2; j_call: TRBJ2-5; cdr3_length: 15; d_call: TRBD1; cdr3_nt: TGTGCCAGCAGCTTAGTTCGGGACAGGGCAGGTACCCAGTACTTC; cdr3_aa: CASSLVRDRAGTQYF
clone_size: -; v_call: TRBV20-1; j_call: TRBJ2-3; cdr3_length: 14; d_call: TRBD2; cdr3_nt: TGCAGTGCTCCTCTAGCGGGGAGCACAGATACGCAGTATTTT; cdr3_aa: CSAPLAGSTDTQYF
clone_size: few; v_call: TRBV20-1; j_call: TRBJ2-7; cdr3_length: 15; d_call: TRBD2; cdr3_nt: TGCAGTGCTAGCCCCGTAGCGGGGGACTCCTACGAGCAGTACTTC; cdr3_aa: CSASPVAGDSYEQYF
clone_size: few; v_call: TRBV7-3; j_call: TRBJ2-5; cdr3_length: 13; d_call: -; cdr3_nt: TGTGCCAGCAGCCTCCTGGGTGAGGGACTTCAGTACTTC; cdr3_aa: CASSLLGEGLQYF
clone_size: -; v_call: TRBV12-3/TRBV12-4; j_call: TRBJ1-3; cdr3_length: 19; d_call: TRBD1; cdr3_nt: TGTGCCAGCAGTTTGTACCTGGGACAGGGTGGCCCCACTGGAAACACCATATATTTT; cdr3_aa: CASSLYLGQGGPTGNTIYF
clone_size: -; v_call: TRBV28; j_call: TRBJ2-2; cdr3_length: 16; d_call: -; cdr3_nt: TGTGCCAGCAGTCCCCCCCAGGGTGTAGGAACCGGGGAGCTGTTTTTT; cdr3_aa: CASSPPQGVGTGELFF
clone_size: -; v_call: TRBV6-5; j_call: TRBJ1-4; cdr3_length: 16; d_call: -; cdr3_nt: TGTGCCAGCAGTTCTACCACTTCCGCAACTAATGAAAAACTGTTTTTT; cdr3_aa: CASSSTTSATNEKLFF
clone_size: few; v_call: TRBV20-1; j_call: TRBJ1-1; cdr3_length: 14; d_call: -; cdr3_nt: TGCAGCTCGGGGGAGGGGAGTAGAAACACTGAAGCTTTCTTT; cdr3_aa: CSSGEGSRNTEAFF
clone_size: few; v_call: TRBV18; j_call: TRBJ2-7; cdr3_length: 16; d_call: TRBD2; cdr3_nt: TGTGCCAGCTCAGACCCGGGACTAGCGGGGAACTACGAGCAGTACTTC; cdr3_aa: CASSDPGLAGNYEQYF
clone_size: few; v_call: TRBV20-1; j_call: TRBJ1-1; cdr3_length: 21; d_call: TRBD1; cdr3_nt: TGCAGTGCTAGAGCCCCCCCCCGTCCAGGGGGCGCGATCACCCTGAACACTGAAGCTTTCTTT; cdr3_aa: CSARAPPRPGGAITLNTEAFF
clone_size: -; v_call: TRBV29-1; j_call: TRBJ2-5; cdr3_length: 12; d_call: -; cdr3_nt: TGCAGCGGGGGGACGCCATCGGAGACCCAGTGCTTC; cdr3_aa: CSGGTPSETQCF
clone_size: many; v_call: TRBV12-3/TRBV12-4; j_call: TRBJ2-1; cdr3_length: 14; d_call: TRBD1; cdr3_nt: TGTGCCAGCTCCCCCGGGACAGGGGTAAATGAGCAGTTCTTC; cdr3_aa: CASSPGTGVNEQFF
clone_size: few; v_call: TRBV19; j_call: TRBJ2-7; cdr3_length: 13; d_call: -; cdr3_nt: TGTGCCAGTAGTAGCGGGGAAAGCCGGAGGGAGTACTTC; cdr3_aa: CASSSGESRREYF
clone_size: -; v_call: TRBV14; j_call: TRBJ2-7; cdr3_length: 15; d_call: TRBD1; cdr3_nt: TGTGCCAGCAGCCAAACGACAGGGAGTACCTACGAGCAGTACTTC; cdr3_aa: CASSQTTGSTYEQYF
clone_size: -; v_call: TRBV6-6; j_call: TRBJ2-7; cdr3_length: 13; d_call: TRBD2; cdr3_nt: TGTGCCAGCAGGACGCCGGGGAGGGACGAGCAGTACTTC; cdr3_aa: CASRTPGRDEQYF
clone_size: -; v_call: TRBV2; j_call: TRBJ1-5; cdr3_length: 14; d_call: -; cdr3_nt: TGTGGCTGTGCAGGGGATCAAAGCAATCAGCCCCAGCATTTT; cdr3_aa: CGCAGDQSNQPQHF
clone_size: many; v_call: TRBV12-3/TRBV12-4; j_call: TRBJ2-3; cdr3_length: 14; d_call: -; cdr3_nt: TGCGCCAGCAGCTTGGGCGGTGGCTCAGATACGCAGTATTTT; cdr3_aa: CASSLGGGSDTQYF
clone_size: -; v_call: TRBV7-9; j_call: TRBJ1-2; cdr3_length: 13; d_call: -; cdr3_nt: TGTGCCAGCAGCATTCGGCCCCTCGGCGGCTACACCTTC; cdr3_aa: CASSIRPLGGYTF
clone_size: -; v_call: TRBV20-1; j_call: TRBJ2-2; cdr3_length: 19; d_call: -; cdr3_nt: TGCAGTGCTAGAGATGCCCTTAGGCGGGGGCCGAAGAACACCGGGGAGCTGTTTTTT; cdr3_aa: CSARDALRRGPKNTGELFF
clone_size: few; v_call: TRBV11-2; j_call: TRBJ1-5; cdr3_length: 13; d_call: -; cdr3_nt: TGTGCCAGCAGCTTGTCAGGGTCAAAGCCCCAGCATTTT; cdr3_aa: CASSLSGSKPQHF
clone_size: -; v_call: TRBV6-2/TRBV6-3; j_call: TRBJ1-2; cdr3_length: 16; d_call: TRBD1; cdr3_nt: TGTGCCAGCAGTTACGAGACTCAAGGACAGGACTATGGCTACACCTTC; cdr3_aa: CASSYETQGQDYGYTF
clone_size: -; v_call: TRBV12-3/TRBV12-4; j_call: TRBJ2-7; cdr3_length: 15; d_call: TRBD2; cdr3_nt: TGTGCCAGCAGTCCCGGACTAGCGGGGTCTCGGGAGCAGTACTTC; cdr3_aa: CASSPGLAGSREQYF
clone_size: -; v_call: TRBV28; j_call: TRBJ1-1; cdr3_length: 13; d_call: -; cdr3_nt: TGTGCCAGCACCTGGAAAACAGGGACGGGAGCTTTCTTT; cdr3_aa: CASTWKTGTGAFF
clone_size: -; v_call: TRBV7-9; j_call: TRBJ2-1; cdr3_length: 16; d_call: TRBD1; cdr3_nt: TGTGCCAGCAGCCCCCCGACAGGGGCCATCCTCAATGAGCAGTTCTTC; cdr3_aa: CASSPPTGAILNEQFF
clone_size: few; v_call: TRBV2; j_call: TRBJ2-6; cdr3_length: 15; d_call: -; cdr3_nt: TGTGCCAGCACCGGCCAGGGAACTGGGGCCAACGTCCTGACTTTC; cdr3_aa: CASTGQGTGANVLTF
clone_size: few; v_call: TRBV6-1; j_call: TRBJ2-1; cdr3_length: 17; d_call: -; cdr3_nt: TGTGCCAGCAGTACGAGGCGGGGCACAAGCTCCTACAATGAGCAGTTCTTC; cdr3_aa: CASSTRRGTSSYNEQFF
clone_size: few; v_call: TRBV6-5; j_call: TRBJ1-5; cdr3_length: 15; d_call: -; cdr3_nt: TGTGCCAGCAGTTCCCTGGGACACACAAATCAGCCCCAGCATTTT; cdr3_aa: CASSSLGHTNQPQHF
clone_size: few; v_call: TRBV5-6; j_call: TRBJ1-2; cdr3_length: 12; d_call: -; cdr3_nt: TGTGCCAGCAGCTTGCGGCTCTATGGCTACACCTTC; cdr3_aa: CASSLRLYGYTF
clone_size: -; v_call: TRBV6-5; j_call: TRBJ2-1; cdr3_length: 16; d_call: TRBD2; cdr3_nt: TGTGCCAGCAGTTACGGGCCGGCTAGCGGGGCTCTTCAGCAGTTCTTC; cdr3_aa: CASSYGPASGALQQFF
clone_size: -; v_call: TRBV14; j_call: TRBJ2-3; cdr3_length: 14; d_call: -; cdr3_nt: TGTGCCAGCAGGGAATTTACCAGCACAGATACGCAGTATTTT; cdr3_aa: CASREFTSTDTQYF
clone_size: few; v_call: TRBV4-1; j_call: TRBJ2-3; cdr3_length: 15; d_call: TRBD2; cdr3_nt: TGCGCCAGCAGCCACATAGCGGGACCCACAGATACGCAGTATTTT; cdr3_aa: CASSHIAGPTDTQYF
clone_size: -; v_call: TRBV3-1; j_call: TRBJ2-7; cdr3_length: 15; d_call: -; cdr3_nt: TGTGCCAGCAGCCAAGGTCGAGCGGCCTCCTACGAGCAGTACTTC; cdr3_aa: CASSQGRAASYEQYF
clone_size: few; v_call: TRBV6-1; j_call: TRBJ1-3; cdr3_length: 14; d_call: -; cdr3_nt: TGTGCCAGCAGGCAGGGGAACTCTGGAAACACCACATATTTT; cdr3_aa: CASRQGNSGNTTYF
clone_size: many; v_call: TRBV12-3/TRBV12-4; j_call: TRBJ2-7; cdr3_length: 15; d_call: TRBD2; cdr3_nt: TGTGCCAGCAGTTTTGGAGCGGGGGGCCCCTACGAGCAGTACTTC; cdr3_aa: CASSFGAGGPYEQYF
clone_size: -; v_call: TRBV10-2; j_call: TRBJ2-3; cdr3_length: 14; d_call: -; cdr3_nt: TGCGCCAGCAGTGAACGGTGGGGAGTAGATACGCAGTATTTT; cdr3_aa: CASSERWGVDTQYF
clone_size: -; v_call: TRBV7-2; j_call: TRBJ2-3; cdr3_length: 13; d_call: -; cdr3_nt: TGTGCCAGCAGCTCGACCCTCACAGATACGCAGTATTTT; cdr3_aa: CASSSTLTDTQYF
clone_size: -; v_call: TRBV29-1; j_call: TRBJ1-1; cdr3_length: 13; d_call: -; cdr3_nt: TGCAGCGCTCACAGGGATACAACCACTGAAGCTTTCTTT; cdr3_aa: CSAHRDTTTEAFF
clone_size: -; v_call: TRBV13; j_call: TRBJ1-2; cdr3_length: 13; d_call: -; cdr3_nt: TGTGCCACTCTGGGACGTTTGAACTATGGCTACACCTTC; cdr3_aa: CATLGRLNYGYTF
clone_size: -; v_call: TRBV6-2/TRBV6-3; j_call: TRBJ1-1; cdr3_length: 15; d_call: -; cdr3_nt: TGTGCCAGCAGTTACAATAGGGGCCCCGGTACTGAAGCTTTCTTT; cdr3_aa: CASSYNRGPGTEAFF
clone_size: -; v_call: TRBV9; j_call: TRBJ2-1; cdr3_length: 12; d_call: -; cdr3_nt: TGTGCCAGCGGAGGTGGAGGGGATGAGCAGTTCTTC; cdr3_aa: CASGGGGDEQFF
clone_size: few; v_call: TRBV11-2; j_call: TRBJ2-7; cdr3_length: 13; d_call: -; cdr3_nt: TGTGCCAGCAGCGCAACAGAGACCTACGAGCAGTACTTC; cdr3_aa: CASSATETYEQYF
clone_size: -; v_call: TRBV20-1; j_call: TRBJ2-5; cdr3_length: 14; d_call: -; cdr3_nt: TGCAGTGCTCGACGGGGGCCGGGCCAAGAGACCCAGTACTTC; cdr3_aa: CSARRGPGQETQYF
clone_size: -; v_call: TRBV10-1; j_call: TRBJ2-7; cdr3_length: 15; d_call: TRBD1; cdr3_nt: TGCGCCAGCAGTGAGTCAGCGACAGGGAATGACGAGCAGTACTTC; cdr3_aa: CASSESATGNDEQYF
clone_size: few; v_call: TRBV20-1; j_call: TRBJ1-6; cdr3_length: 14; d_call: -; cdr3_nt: TGCAGTGCTCGACAGGAGTCGGTAATTTCACCCCTCCACTTT; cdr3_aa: CSARQESVISPLHF
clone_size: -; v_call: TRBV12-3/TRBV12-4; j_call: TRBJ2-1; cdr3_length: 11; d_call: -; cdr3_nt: TGTGCCAGCAGTGCCGGACTTGAACCGTTCTTC; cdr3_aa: CASSAGLEPFF
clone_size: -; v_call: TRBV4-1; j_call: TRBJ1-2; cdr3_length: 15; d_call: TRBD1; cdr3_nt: TGCGCCAGCAGCCTAAAACAGGGGACCAACTATGGCTACACCTTC; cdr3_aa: CASSLKQGTNYGYTF
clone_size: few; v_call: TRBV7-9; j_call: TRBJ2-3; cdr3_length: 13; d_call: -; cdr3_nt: TGTGCCAGCAGCTGGACGGGCACAGATACGCAGTATTTT; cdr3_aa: CASSWTGTDTQYF
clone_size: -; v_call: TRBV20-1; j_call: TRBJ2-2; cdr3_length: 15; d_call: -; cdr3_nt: TGCAGTGCCGTACGGGACAATTGGAACACCGGGGAGCTGTTTTTT; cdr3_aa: CSAVRDNWNTGELFF
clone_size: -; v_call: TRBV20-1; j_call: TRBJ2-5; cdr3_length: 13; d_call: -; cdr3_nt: TGCAGTGCAGTGGGCCAGGGCCAAGGGACCCAGTACTTC; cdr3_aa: CSAVGQGQGTQYF